This TCR beta chain was retrieved from a study of regulatory T cells in long-lasting Graves disease. CDR3 length equals 17 residues. Germline lookup yields CDR1 MDHEN and CDR2 SYDVKM. V dropped 6 bases and J dropped 7 bases, with 27 bases sitting between them. A few counts support this clonotype. Time point defined: newly diagnosed GD, antithyroid drugs for less than 3 months. Isolated PBMC RNA provided the starting material for the TCR library. The TCR beta library used iRepertoire HTBI primers with Arm-PCR amplification of CDR3. Via MiXCR, TCRdb re-called the multiplex PCR reads, giving one row per CDR3 protein. This sample has fewer than 350,000 distinct CDR3 sequences, with roughly 18% found just once.

The sequencing used peripheral blood mononuclear cells (PBMCs), collected at new diagnosis, from a patient treated with antithyroid drugs. This chain connects TRBV28 to TRBJ2-5; D possibly corresponds to TRBD2 (5 bases). This TCR was sampled from a female donor with Graves disease. The CDR3 sequence: CASSLMGDGSPRGTQYF. CDR3 nucleotide sequence: TGTGCCAGCAGCCTTATGGGAGACGGATCCCCTCGGGGGACCCAGTACTTC. Together with reference TRBV28 and TRBJ2-5, the CDR3 gives the full variable domain: DVKVTQSSRYLVKRTGEKVFLECVQDMDHENMFWYRQDPGLGLRLIYFSYDVKMKEKGDIPEGYSVSREKKERFSLILESASTNQTSMYLCASSLMGDGSPRGTQYFGPGTRLLVL.